Following are 4 T cell receptor beta chains from one sample sequenced in a study of T cells in Graves' hyperthyroidism and ophthalmopathy. Regions amplified from RNA transcripts were the TCR beta CDR3 regions. The HTBI primer set was used in a first-round RT-PCR of the TCR CDR3. TCRdb reanalysed the multiplex PCR reads using MiXCR and keeps one entry per CDR3 protein. The sample includes around 200,000 distinct CDR3 sequences, approximately 15% seen only once; the top ten take around 29%. Sequencing was performed on blood. All receptors come from a woman aged 50 to 60 with Graves' hyperthyroidism.

About this clonotype: A much larger clone differs by one base, so this may be a read error. The gene calls are TRBV18 and TRBJ2-4; weak D call: TRBD2 (7 bases). This CDR3 region has 14 residues. CDR1 KGHSH and CDR2 LQKENI come from the germline V gene. V dropped 3 bases and J dropped 9 bases, with 15 bases sitting between them. The CDR3 nucleotides are TGTGCCAGCTCACCCCGGGGGGCTCCACCCATTCAGTACTTC. Its translation: CASSPRGAPPIQYF.

There are many counts of this clonotype. The CDR3 here is CATKSWGESHTEAFF. The CDR3 coding sequence is TGTGCCACTAAATCTTGGGGAGAGTCCCACACTGAAGCTTTCTTT. This sequence joins TRBV19 and TRBJ1-1; no firm D call. CDR1 and CDR2 (germline): LNHDA, SQIVND (reference sequence). The CDR3 has 15 amino acids. V shed 10 bases and J shed 3 bases, with 21 bases lying between them.

This clonotype was recorded a few times. A much larger clone is a single base away; this may be a read error. V and J are TRBV11-2 and TRBJ2-1; D is tentatively TRBD1 or TRBD2 (5 bases each). CDR3 length: 19 amino acids. Trimming stripped 6 bases from V and 1 base from J, with 25 bases between. Germline V gene data show CDR1 as SGHAT and CDR2 as FQNNGV. CDR3 DNA sequence: TGTGCCAGCAGTAAAGGGGCGGGCAGGGAGCGTGGGTCCTACAATGAGCAGTTCTTC. Protein: CASSKGAGRERGSYNEQFF.

This clonotype was recorded many times. The CDR3 nucleotides read TGTGCCAGCAGTTTCGGGACAGTATACAATGAGCAGTTCTTC. Translating it yields CASSFGTVYNEQFF. The chain joins TRBV27 to TRBJ2-1; 7 bases line up with TRBD1. The germline V gene encodes CDR1 MNHEY and CDR2 SMNVEV (reference sequence). CDR3 length: 14 residues. Unmatched junction bases numbered 3, after V lost 3 bases and J lost 4 bases.